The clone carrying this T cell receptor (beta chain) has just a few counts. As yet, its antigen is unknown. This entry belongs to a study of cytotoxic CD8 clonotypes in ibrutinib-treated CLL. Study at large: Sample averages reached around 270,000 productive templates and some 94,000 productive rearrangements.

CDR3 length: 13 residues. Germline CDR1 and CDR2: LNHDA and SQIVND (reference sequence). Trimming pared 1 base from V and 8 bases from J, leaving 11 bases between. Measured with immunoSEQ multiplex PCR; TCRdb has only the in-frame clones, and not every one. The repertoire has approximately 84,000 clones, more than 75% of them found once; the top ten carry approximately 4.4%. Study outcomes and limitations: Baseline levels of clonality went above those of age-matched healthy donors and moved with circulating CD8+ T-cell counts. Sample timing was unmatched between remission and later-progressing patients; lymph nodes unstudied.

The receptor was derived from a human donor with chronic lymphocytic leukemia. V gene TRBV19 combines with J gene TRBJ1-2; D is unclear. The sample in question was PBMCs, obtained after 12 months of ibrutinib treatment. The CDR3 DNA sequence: TGTGCCAGTAGTATAGGTGGGCTGTGGGGCTACACCTTC. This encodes CASSIGGLWGYTF.